The clone carrying this T cell receptor (beta chain) was detected only once. Its antigen is unknown. This entry comes from a study of CD8 T cells in Susac syndrome. Findings of the study overall: The study admitted that it had a relatively small number of individuals in its TCR sequencing and HLA analysis.

Random hexamers were used to reverse transcribe about 0.45 to 1 ug of RNA. Each CDR3 protein is one row after TCRdb ran MiXCR on the immunoSEQ multiplex PCR reads. The sample lists 150,000 to 200,000 distinct CDR3 sequences, about 95% occurring once. Trimming took 6 bases from V and 7 from J; bases not matched to a gene: 9. CDR3 length: 14 amino acids. Material for sequencing was CD8+ T cells from PBMCs. V usage is TRBV12-3 or TRBV12-4 and J usage is TRBJ2-1, with 7 bases matching TRBD1. This receptor was obtained from a human donor with multiple sclerosis. The CDR3 DNA reads TGTGCCAGCAGGAACCCCACAGGGGTTAATGAGCAGTTCTTC. The encoded protein is CASRNPTGVNEQFF.